This section outlines one T cell receptor (beta chain) sequence together with its context. Its antigen is undetermined. This specimen belongs to a study of beta chain features in type 1 diabetes. Study as a whole: In all, around 110,000,000 sorted cells from all samples were analyzed. Study observations and caveats: Any PCR bias toward short templates would affect both groups alike. All four CD4+ subsets of Type 1 diabetes patients contained TCRB CDR3s that were moderately but significantly shorter.

Only one heparinised blood draw was taken per donor, and its volume averaged approximately 0.11 L. The authors reverse transcribed all of the isolated RNA, so sequencing captured expressed TCRB transcripts. The average read count of naive, central memory and regulatory T cell samples was about 3.57 million. The table came from immunoSEQ multiplex PCR; TCRdb's copy has only in-frame clones and leaves some out. The sample contains hundreds of thousands of clones, 14% of which appear only once. Input material: naive CD4+ T cells from blood. The sequence derives from a man aged 25-45 years with type 1 diabetes.

Here the CDR3 DNA reads TGTGCCTGGACCGGGACTATATTTACAGATACGCAGTATTTT. This sequence encodes CAWTGTIFTDTQYF. This chain connects TRBV30 to TRBJ2-3; 7 bases map to TRBD2. CDR3 length: 14 amino acids. The V gene end was trimmed by 4 bases and the J gene end by 3 bases; junction bases not matched to a gene: 7. Germline CDR1 reads GTSNPN; CDR2 reads SVGIG (reference sequence). Combining the CDR3 with reference TRBV30 and TRBJ2-3 gives the whole variable domain SQTIHQWPATLVQPVGSPLSLECTVEGTSNPNLYWYRQAAGRGLQLLFYSVGIGQISSEVPQNLSASRPQDRQFILSSKKLLLSDSGFYLCAWTGTIFTDTQYFGPGTRLTVL.